A selection of T cell receptor beta chains follows, all from one sample in a study of shared clonotypes between healthy human individuals. Repertoires were generated with immunoSEQ multiplex PCR, while TCRdb's copy carries only in-frame clones and drops some. This repertoire shows roughly 2.5 million clones, approximately 92% found once; its top ten account for 0.14%. The source material was naive CD4+ T cells sorted from blood. The receptor source for this set is a man between 18 and 35 years old in good health. The CDR3 runs from the conserved cysteine through the conserved F or W. Fields, in order: J gene, clone size, V gene, CDR3 protein. Size tells how often a clone was seen (once, few, many) or the class of an expanded clone, and some rows leave it out.

>TRBJ2-7|.|TRBV28
CASSLQGGPRRDEQYF
>TRBJ1-6|few|TRBV2
CASSEQGRGSPLHF
>TRBJ2-5|.|TRBV6-5
CASRISGRETQYF
>TRBJ1-1|.|TRBV30
CAWSVDLRGTEAFF
>TRBJ2-3|.|TRBV5-1
CASSLDPLRTDTQYF
>TRBJ2-2|.|TRBV30
CAWMGGKGTGELFF
>TRBJ2-1|.|TRBV19
CASSPDQTSKQFF
>TRBJ2-7|.|TRBV2
CASSEVYEQYF
>TRBJ2-7|.|TRBV14
CASSQGQTGFGEQYF
>TRBJ2-7|.|TRBV10-3
CAISESGGHEQYF
>TRBJ2-1|.|TRBV5-1
CASSESGGAVNEQFF
>TRBJ2-3|.|TRBV19
CASSIDPTGGTDTQYF
>TRBJ2-2|.|TRBV4-2
CASSQDGASGSVGYTGELFF
>TRBJ1-3|.|TRBV7-9
CATPTMDSSGNTIYF
>TRBJ2-4|.|TRBV9
CASSANGGVLTKNIQYF
>TRBJ2-5|few|TRBV5-1
CASSYIHRGEGTQYF
>TRBJ1-6|few|TRBV7-9
CASSSGTDNSPLHF
>TRBJ2-1|.|TRBV4-1
CASSQPWSSYNEQFF
>TRBJ2-5|.|TRBV5-4
CASSLRNRGLGETQYF
>TRBJ1-4|.|TRBV7-2
CASTPQGTNEKLFF
>TRBJ2-7|.|TRBV5-1
CASSLAGLASYEQYF
>TRBJ2-3|.|TRBV30
CAWSSGSSNTQYF
>TRBJ2-7|.|TRBV6-6
CASSFQGPYEQYF
>TRBJ2-7|.|TRBV5-1
CASSKDGQGALYEQYF
>TRBJ2-1|.|TRBV18
CASSPGQAGYNEQFF
>TRBJ2-3|.|TRBV5-1
CASSLALAGGRDTQYF
>.|.|TRBV7-2
CASSLEPYRSYEQYF
>TRBJ2-5|.|TRBV7-6
CASSGYRGETQYF